Reported below is one T cell receptor (beta chain). What antigen it recognizes has not been identified. No per-base quality is available; no much larger clone lies one base away. Instrument on record: Illumina NovaSeq 6000. TCRalpha and TCRbeta cDNA libraries were constructed by 5'RACE with constant-segment primers, with sample barcodes and unique molecular identifiers being introduced. RNA was extracted from every sample with Trizol reagent. The libraries were amplified in two PCR steps, and the second step added a second sample barcode and Illumina TruSeq adapters. The libraries were sequenced on an Illumina NovaSeq using 2 x 150 bp paired-end reads. Turning to the authors' computational methods: Demultiplexing of reads and collapsing into UMI-guided consensus sequences were performed with migec v1.2.7. Using mixcr v2.1.11, the UMI consensuses were aligned to TRA and TRB V and J templates and assembled into clonotypes. A clonotype was counted as expanded or contracted only when both edgeR and NoisET called the clonotype significant, with the noise models trained on biological replicates. For edgeR calls, the cutoffs were a false discovery rate-adjusted p below 0.01 and a log2 fold-change threshold of 1. As an exploratory analysis of dynamics, max-normalized trajectories of the 1000 most abundant clonotypes were examined by PCA with hierarchical clustering. Separately sequenced CD4+ and CD8+ repertoires were used to assign a CD4 or CD8 phenotype to each responding clone. TCRdb redid the processing of the public reads, applying fastp at Q25 and MiXCR, and retained in-frame beta chains. Rows merge per CDR3 protein into single entries with the most common DNA and genes. Here the V and J calls rest on TCRdb's processing, not on the authors' analysis. The sample table lists about 340,000 distinct CDR3 sequences, 13% of them with a count of one. In total, the top ten clones hold over 20% of the sample.

The sample comes from a study of T-cell memory formation after mild COVID-19 (dated by TCRdb to about 2021). Looking at the study overall: TCR sequence clusters from the two donors were largely donor specific. Longitudinal TCRalpha and TCRbeta repertoire sequencing tracked T-cell clones expanding and contracting after mild COVID-19 in two donors. The cohort comprised two young, previously healthy adult volunteers, one female and one male. Results the study describes overall, beyond this receptor: Some responding clones were detected in pre-infection memory, which suggested that pre-existing cross-reactive memory T cells had joined the SARS-CoV-2 response. Balanced CD4/CD8 phenotypes were observed for clones contracting from day 15 to 85, whereas a bias towards CD4+ was observed for a second wave of clones expanding from day 15 to 37. Only a couple of mild cases were covered by the study, and larger cohorts that include severe cases with pre-infection samples were considered necessary. Contracting CD4+ clones were found mainly in CM and EM memory subsets, while CD8+ clones were enriched in EMRA. SARS-CoV-2 specificity of the second-wave clones peaking on day 37 was not confirmed.

Ficoll-Paque density gradient centrifugation was the method used to isolate PBMCs. Sequenced: PBMCs or a T cell subset sorted from them (not recorded which). This sequence originates from a man aged 18 to 29 who had mild COVID-19 (a few samples of this study predate the infection). The sample titles of this study are shuffled in the database, so cell type and time point are left out; the donor was told from shared clones.

The nucleotide sequence reads as follows: TGTGCCAGCAGCTCCTTACGTGGACTAGCGGGGTACAATGAGCAGTTCTTC. Its protein is CASSSLRGLAGYNEQFF. This receptor chain uses TRBV5-6 and TRBJ2-1; TRBD2 matches 12 bases in the middle. The CDR3 starts with the cysteine, ends with the phenylalanine, and has 17 residues. The only DNA kept is the CDR3, 51 bases in frame from the first base. CDR1 and CDR2, per the germline V gene, are SGHDT and YYEEEE. Germline trimming amounts to 3 bases on V and 4 bases on J, with 8 as the count of junction bases outside the gene matches.